This TCR beta chain originates from a study of CD8 T cells in Susac syndrome. Findings of the study overall: Acknowledgment was made by the study that its TCR sequencing and HLA analysis involved a relatively small number of individuals.

Reverse transcription used about 0.45 to 1 ug RNA and random hexamers. By means of immunoSEQ multiplex PCR, TCR beta CDR3 spanning 54 Vbeta and 13 Jbeta underwent amplification. TCRdb recomputed calls from the immunoSEQ multiplex PCR reads with MiXCR, one row per CDR3 protein. The table includes about 120,000 distinct CDR3 sequences, about 93% detected once. As regards this clonotype: What it binds is not known.

Sequencing of TCR beta covered CD8+ and CD4+ T cells obtained from blood. The authors negatively isolated CD8+ and CD4+ T cells and FACS-enriched TEMRA cells. The CDR3 covers 13 residues. The V gene's germline CDR1 is SGHTA and CDR2 FQGNSA. Trimming cost V 7 bases and J 2 bases, with 8 bases left between them. The sample was CD4+ T cells from PBMCs. The sequence came from a human donor in good health. The chain is built from TRBV7-2 and TRBJ2-2; no clear D. The chain's CDR3 is CASIGSNTGELFF. In DNA, the CDR3 is TGTGCCAGCATCGGCTCAAACACCGGGGAGCTGTTTTTT.